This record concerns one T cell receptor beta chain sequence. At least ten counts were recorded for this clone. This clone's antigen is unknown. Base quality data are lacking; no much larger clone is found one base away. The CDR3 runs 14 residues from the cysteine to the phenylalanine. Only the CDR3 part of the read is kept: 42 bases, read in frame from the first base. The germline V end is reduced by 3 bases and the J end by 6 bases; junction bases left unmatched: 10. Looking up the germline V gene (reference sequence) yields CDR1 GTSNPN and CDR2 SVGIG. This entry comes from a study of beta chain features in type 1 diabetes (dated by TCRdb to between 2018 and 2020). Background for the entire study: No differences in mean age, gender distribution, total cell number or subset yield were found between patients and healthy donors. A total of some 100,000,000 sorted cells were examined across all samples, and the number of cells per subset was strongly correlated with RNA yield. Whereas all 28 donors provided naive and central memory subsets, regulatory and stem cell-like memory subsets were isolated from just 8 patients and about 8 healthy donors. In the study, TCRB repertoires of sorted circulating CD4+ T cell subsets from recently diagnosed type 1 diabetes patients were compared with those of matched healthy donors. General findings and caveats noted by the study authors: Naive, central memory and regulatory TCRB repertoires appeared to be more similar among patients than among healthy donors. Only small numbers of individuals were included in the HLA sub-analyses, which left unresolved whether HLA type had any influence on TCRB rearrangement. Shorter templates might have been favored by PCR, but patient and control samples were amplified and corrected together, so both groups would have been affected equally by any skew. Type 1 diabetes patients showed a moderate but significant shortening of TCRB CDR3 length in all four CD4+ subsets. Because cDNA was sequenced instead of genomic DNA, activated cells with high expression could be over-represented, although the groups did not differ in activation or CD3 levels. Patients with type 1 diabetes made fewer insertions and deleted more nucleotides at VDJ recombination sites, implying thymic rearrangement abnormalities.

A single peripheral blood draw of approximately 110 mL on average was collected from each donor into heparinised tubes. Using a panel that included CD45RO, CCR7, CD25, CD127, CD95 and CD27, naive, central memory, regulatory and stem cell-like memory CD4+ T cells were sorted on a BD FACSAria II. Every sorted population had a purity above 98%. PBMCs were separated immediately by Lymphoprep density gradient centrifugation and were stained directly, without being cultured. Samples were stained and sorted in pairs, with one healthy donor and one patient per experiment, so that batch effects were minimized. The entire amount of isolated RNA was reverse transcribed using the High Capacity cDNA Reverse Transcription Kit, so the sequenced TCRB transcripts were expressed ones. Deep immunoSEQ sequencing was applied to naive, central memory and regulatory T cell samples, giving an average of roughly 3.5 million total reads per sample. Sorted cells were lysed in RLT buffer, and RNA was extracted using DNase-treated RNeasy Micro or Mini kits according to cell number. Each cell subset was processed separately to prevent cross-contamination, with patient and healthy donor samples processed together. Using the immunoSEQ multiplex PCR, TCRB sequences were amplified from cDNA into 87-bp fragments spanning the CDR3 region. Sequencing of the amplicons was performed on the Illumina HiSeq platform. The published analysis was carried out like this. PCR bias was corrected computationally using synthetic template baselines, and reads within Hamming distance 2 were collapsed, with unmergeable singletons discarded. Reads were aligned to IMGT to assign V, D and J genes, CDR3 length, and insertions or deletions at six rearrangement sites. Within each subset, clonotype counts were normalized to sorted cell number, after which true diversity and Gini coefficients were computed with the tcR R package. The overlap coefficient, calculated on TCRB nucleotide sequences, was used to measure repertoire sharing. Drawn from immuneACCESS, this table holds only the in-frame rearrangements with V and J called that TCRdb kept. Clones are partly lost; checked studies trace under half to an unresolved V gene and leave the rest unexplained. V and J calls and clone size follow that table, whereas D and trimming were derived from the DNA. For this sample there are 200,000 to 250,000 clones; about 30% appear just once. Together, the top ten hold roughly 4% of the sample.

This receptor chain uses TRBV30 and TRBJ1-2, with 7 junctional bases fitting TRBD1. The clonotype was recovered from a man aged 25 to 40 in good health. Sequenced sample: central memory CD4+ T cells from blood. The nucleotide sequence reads TGTGCCTGGAGCGGTGATACAGGGGTTCATGGCTACACCTTC. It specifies CAWSGDTGVHGYTF. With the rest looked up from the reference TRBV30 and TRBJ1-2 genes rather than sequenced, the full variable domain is SQTIHQWPATLVQPVGSPLSLECTVEGTSNPNLYWYRQAAGRGLQLLFYSVGIGQISSEVPQNLSASRPQDRQFILSSKKLLLSDSGFYLCAWSGDTGVHGYTFGSGTRLTVV.